This T cell receptor beta chain came from a study of T cell responses to AZD1222 COVID-19 vaccine. Only in-frame clones appear in the TCRdb table, and some are missing; sequencing was by immunoSEQ multiplex PCR. The sample records over 150,000 clones, approximately 92% being singletons. This CDR3 is 14 amino acids long. V shed 5 bases, J shed 3 bases, and the junction held 3 bases outside the gene matches. The germline CDR1 and CDR2 sequences are MNHEY and SVGAGI. Sequenced material: peripheral blood, taken 28 days after the second dose of the MenACWY control vaccine. This sequence joins TRBV6-5 and TRBJ2-5; TRBD2 matches at 10 bases. The sequence came from an adult who received the MenACWY meningococcal vaccine as a control. The CDR3 loop is CASSSGGAKETQYF. CDR3 sequence (DNA): TGTGCCAGCAGTAGCGGGGGGGCCAAAGAGACCCAGTACTTC.